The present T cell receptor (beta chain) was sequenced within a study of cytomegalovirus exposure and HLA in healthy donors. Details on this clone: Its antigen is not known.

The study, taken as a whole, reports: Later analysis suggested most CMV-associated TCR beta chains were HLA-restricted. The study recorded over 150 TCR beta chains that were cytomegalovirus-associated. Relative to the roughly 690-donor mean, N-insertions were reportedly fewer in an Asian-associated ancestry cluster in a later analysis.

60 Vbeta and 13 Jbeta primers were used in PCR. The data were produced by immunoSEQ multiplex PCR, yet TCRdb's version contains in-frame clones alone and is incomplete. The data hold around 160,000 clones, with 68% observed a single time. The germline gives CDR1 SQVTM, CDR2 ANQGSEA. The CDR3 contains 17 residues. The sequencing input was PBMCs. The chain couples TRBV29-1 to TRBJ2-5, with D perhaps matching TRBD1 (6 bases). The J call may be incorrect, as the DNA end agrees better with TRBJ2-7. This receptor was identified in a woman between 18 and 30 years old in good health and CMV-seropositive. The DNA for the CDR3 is TGCAGCGTTTTCACGGTAGACGCGACAGGTACCATCTACGAGCAGTACTTC. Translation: CSVFTVDATGTIYEQYF.